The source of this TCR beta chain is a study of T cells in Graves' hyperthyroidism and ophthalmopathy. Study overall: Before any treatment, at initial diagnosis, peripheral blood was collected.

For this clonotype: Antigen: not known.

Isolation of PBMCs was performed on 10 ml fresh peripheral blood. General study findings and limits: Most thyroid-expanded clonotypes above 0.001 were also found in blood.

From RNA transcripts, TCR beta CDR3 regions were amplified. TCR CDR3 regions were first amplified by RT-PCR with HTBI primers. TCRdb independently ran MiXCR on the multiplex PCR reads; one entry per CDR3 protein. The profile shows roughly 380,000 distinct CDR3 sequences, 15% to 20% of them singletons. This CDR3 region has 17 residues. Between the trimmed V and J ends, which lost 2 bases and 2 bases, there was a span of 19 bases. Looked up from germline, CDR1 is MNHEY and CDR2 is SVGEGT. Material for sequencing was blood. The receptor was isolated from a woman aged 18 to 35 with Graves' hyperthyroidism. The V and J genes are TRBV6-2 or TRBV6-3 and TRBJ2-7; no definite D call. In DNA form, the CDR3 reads TGTGCCAGCAGTTACGTTATCTGGGCCAAAGGGACCTACGAGCAGTACTTC. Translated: CASSYVIWAKGTYEQYF.